These T cell receptor beta chains were read from a single sample in a study of cytomegalovirus exposure and HLA in healthy donors. TCRdb's copy holds only in-frame clones and misses some; the assay was immunoSEQ multiplex PCR. The data show approximately 300,000 clones, 80% seen once. The sequencing input was PBMCs. These receptors were obtained from a girl aged 2 to 10 in good health and CMV-seronegative. Both conserved end residues are trimmed from each CDR3. The order of the fields is J gene, V gene, CDR3 length, CDR3 protein.

J: TRBJ2-7
V: TRBV5-6
length: 11
CDR3: ASSLGAGYEQY

J: TRBJ1-6
V: TRBV9
length: 13
CDR3: ASSDTGTEDSPLH

J: TRBJ2-7
V: TRBV2
length: 9
CDR3: ASTPLYEQY

J: TRBJ2-7
V: TRBV27
length: 12
CDR3: AGSPGTGQHEQY

J: TRBJ2-7
V: TRBV7-6
length: 10
CDR3: ASSTGPYEQY

J: TRBJ2-7
V: TRBV6-1
length: 11
CDR3: ASSPLLAGEQY

J: TRBJ2-6
V: TRBV25-1
length: 16
CDR3: ASSDHGTGSSGANVLT

J: TRBJ1-3
V: TRBV5-4
length: 16
CDR3: ASSFTFFNRALGNTIY

J: TRBJ1-1
V: TRBV7-9
length: 14
CDR3: ASSPTGGRLNTEAF

J: TRBJ1-4
V: TRBV6-1
length: 11
CDR3: ASSFSANEKLF

J: TRBJ2-4
V: TRBV5-6
length: 13
CDR3: ASSLPFLAKNIQY

J: TRBJ1-6
V: TRBV9
length: 12
CDR3: ASSVQGANSPLH

J: TRBJ2-5
V: TRBV7-9
length: 14
CDR3: ASSRGGWGHGETQY

J: TRBJ2-1
V: TRBV28
length: 18
CDR3: ASSFAGPRQRGYSGRAQF

J: TRBJ2-6
V: TRBV5-1
length: 13
CDR3: ASTPDRAGANVLT

J: TRBJ1-4
V: TRBV5-1
length: 14
CDR3: ASSLAGHPKSEKLF

J: TRBJ1-5
V: TRBV28
length: 13
CDR3: ASSLGDRSNQPQH

J: TRBJ1-5
V: TRBV6-5
length: 13
CDR3: ASSYSRGGGQPQH

J: TRBJ1-1
V: TRBV4-1
length: 12
CDR3: ASSLGHKNTEAF

J: TRBJ2-4
V: TRBV5-1
length: 14
CDR3: ASSLDRGLETDIQY

J: TRBJ1-1
V: TRBV11-1
length: 14
CDR3: ASSPRRQAINTEAF

J: TRBJ2-2
V: TRBV27
length: 14
CDR3: ASSRARDRGTGELF

J: TRBJ2-3
V: TRBV9
length: 12
CDR3: ASSSTRGTDTQY

J: TRBJ1-5
V: TRBV6-7
length: 15
CDR3: ASSHRDRGLGNQPQH

J: .
V: TRBV27
length: 12
CDR3: ASSGGTGFYEQY

J: TRBJ2-2
V: TRBV5-1
length: 17
CDR3: ASSDRDSIWSSNTGELF

J: TRBJ1-1
V: TRBV19
length: 9
CDR3: ASSRETEAF

J: TRBJ2-1
V: TRBV6-1
length: 14
CDR3: ASSVRTSGGTNEQF

J: TRBJ1-1
V: TRBV7-2
length: 12
CDR3: ASSLVGRGTEAF

J: TRBJ2-2
V: TRBV5-1
length: 13
CDR3: ASSRGQENTGELF

J: TRBJ2-2
V: TRBV14
length: 14
CDR3: ASRESGTGTTGELF

J: TRBJ2-1
V: TRBV18
length: 9
CDR3: ASSELTEQF

J: TRBJ1-2
V: TRBV19
length: 15
CDR3: ASSRRTGGERVYGYT

J: TRBJ1-3
V: TRBV28
length: 13
CDR3: ASRPETGHINTIY

J: TRBJ2-2
V: TRBV2
length: 11
CDR3: ASRPLNTGELF

J: TRBJ1-4
V: TRBV6-5
length: 10
CDR3: ASRTGNEKLF

J: TRBJ2-7
V: TRBV7-9
length: 11
CDR3: SSTGSRVVEQY

J: TRBJ1-3
V: TRBV29-1
length: 14
CDR3: SVKGQPNFFGNTIY

J: TRBJ1-2
V: TRBV5-4
length: 12
CDR3: ASSFQRGRYGYT

J: TRBJ2-7
V: TRBV19
length: 11
CDR3: ASRKAGTYEQY

J: TRBJ1-2
V: TRBV25-1
length: 10
CDR3: ASSQGWYGYT

J: TRBJ2-3
V: TRBV4-1
length: 10
CDR3: ASSQVVDTQY

J: TRBJ2-4
V: TRBV5-6
length: 14
CDR3: ASSLQGRLTKNIQY

J: TRBJ1-2
V: TRBV7-6
length: 13
CDR3: ASSLGRTANYGYT

J: TRBJ2-2
V: TRBV15
length: 12
CDR3: ATSRVGGAGELF

J: TRBJ1-1
V: TRBV28
length: 12
CDR3: ASSLRREYTEAF

J: TRBJ1-4
V: TRBV5-1
length: 12
CDR3: ASSSGQEAEKLF

J: TRBJ2-7
V: TRBV5-5
length: 13
CDR3: ASSETGAHEHEQY

J: TRBJ2-3
V: TRBV9
length: 13
CDR3: ASSATEQGTDTQY

J: TRBJ2-1
V: TRBV30
length: 9
CDR3: AWTGAREQF

J: TRBJ1-1
V: TRBV6-1
length: 14
CDR3: ASSDGHIYPNTEAF

J: TRBJ1-2
V: TRBV18
length: 13
CDR3: ASSPPDRENYGYT

J: TRBJ2-5
V: TRBV30
length: 16
CDR3: AWSVLPSGGSRWETQY

J: TRBJ1-3
V: TRBV28
length: 13
CDR3: ASSRRQDSGNTIY

J: TRBJ2-2
V: TRBV28
length: 13
CDR3: ASSSGTGVAGELF

J: TRBJ2-2
V: TRBV7-6
length: 13
CDR3: ASSAGRTDTGELF

J: TRBJ1-4
V: TRBV19
length: 12
CDR3: ASRDSGETEKLF